These 32 T cell receptor beta chains share one sample of origin, sequenced in a study of OX40 agonist ivuxolimab in advanced cancers. Sequencing used immunoSEQ multiplex PCR; TCRdb keeps in-frame clones, though not all of them. The data hold nearly 80,000 clones, with 84% observed a single time. Sequences were derived from CD4+ or CD8+ T cells sorted from blood, sampled in a trial of the OX40 agonist ivuxolimab. The receptors here all came from an adult with an advanced solid tumor such as melanoma, head and neck, liver or kidney cancer.

This clone has only a few counts. The chain joins TRBV18 to TRBJ1-1, with TRBD1 matching 10 bases. CDR1 KGHSH and CDR2 LQKENI come from the germline V gene. This CDR3 is 16 amino acids long. V shed 6 bases and J 6 bases; nucleotides not matched to a gene: 13. In DNA, the CDR3 is TGTGCCAGCTCCCTCGGACAGGGGGACGGTTTGGCTGAAGCTTTCTTT. It yields the protein CASSLGQGDGLAEAFF.

This chain uses TRBV6-1 with TRBJ2-7; 7 bases line up with TRBD2. CDR3 length: 17 amino acids. The germline CDR1 and CDR2 sequences are MNHNS and SASEGT. V lost 0 bases and J lost 4; bases outside the gene matches: 12. CDR3 bases: TGTGCCAGCAGTGAAGCTCTTACCGGGGTAGCGGGTTACGAGCAGTACTTC. Its translation: CASSEALTGVAGYEQYF.

The rearrangement uses TRBV6-5 and TRBJ1-2; TRBD1 matches 7 bases. Per the germline V gene, CDR1 is MNHEY and CDR2 is SVGAGI. Germline trimming cut 4 bases from V and 2 bases from J; bases unmatched to any gene: 7. This CDR3 contains 15 residues. In DNA form, the CDR3 reads TGTGCCAGCAGTTCCGACAGGGACTTAAACTATGGCTACACCTTC. It specifies CASSSDRDLNYGYTF.

The V and J genes are TRBV6-6 and TRBJ1-3, with TRBD1 matching 7 bases. Germline CDR1 is MNHNY and CDR2 is SVGAGI (reference sequence). J gave up 2 bases and V 10 bases, and 8 bases lay outside the gene matches. The CDR3 covers 14 residues. CDR3 bases: TGTGCCACCACCGGGACAGATCCTGGAAACACCATATATTTT. It specifies CATTGTDPGNTIYF.

The chain has TRBV30 and TRBJ2-5; no clear D. Germline CDR1 GTSNPN, CDR2 SVGIG (reference sequence). V lost 2 bases and J 6 bases, leaving 10 bases between the germline ends. This CDR3 has 12 amino acids. The CDR3 region has the DNA TGTGCCTGGAGTCCGCAGGCAAAGACCCAGTACTTC. Translation gives CAWSPQAKTQYF.

The CDR3 here is CASSLDPSETGQKGNTIYF. The CDR3 DNA follows: TGTGCCAGCAGCTTAGATCCCTCGGAGACAGGGCAAAAAGGAAACACCATATATTTT. The rearrangement joins TRBV11-2 to TRBJ1-3; TRBD1 matches 7 bases. This CDR3 comprises 19 residues. The germline gives CDR1 SGHAT, CDR2 FQNNGV. The junction had 15 bases not matched to a gene; V was cut back by 0 bases and J by 4 bases.

The chain recombines TRBV6-1 with TRBJ2-5; D is tentatively TRBD1 or TRBD2 (6 bases each). This CDR3 spans 15 amino acids. From germline, CDR1 is MNHNS and CDR2 SASEGT. Deletions cut 3 bases from V and 2 bases from J, with 13 bases between. The CDR3 nucleotides read TGTGCCAGCAGTGAGGGGGGCTTGGGTCAAGAGACCCAGTACTTC. This codes for CASSEGGLGQETQYF.

The V gene is TRBV4-1, the J gene TRBJ2-7; tentatively, D is TRBD1 or TRBD2 (5 bases each). V shed 1 base and J shed 3 bases, with 13 bases lying between them. Germline values: CDR1 MGHRA, CDR2 YSYEKL. This CDR3 contains 15 residues. CDR3 in amino acids: CASSQGSTADYEQYF. CDR3 DNA sequence: TGCGCCAGCAGCCAAGGATCGACAGCGGACTACGAGCAGTACTTC.

V usage is TRBV7-9 and J usage is TRBJ2-1; TRBD2 matches at 8 bases. V trimming: 3 bases; J trimming: 8 bases; junction bases outside the gene matches: 6. CDR3 size: 14 residues. The germline CDR1 and CDR2 sequences are SEHNR and FQNEAQ (reference sequence). The CDR3 sequence is CASSFRAGEDEQFF. The CDR3 DNA is TGTGCCAGCAGCTTCCGAGCGGGAGAGGATGAGCAGTTCTTC.

This chain links TRBV5-5 with TRBJ2-3; 9 bases agree with TRBD1. Germline CDR1 reads SGHKS; CDR2 reads YYEKEE (reference sequence). The CDR3 contains 19 residues. With 0 bases clipped from V and 2 bases from J, the junction kept 13 bases outside the gene matches. CDR3 nucleotide sequence: TGTGCCAGCAGCTTGGCCACTCTTAGGACAGGGGCGATCACAGATACGCAGTATTTT. Its translation: CASSLATLRTGAITDTQYF.

The chain uses TRBV19 and TRBJ2-2, with 10 bases fitting TRBD2. There are 16 residues in the CDR3. V lost 6 bases and J lost 7; bases outside the gene matches: 11. Germline-derived CDR1 and CDR2 are LNHDA and SQIVND (reference sequence). For the CDR3, the DNA is TGTGCCAGTAGCGGTGAGCGGGGGGGCCGCGGCGGGGAGCTGTTTTTT. Encoded protein: CASSGERGGRGGELFF. The variable domain in full, with the rest retrieved from reference TRBV19 and TRBJ2-2, is DGGITQSPKYLFRKEGQNVTLSCEQNLNHDAMYWYRQDPGQGLRLIYYSQIVNDFQKGDIAEGYSVSREKKESFPLTVTSAQKNPTAFYLCASSGERGGRGGELFFGEGSRLTVL.

This chain uses TRBV6-1 with TRBJ2-4, with D hard to call. The germline CDR1 and CDR2 sequences are MNHNS and SASEGT. The V end was cut by 6 bases, the J end by 1 base, with 13 bases between. The CDR3 loop spans 15 amino acids. In nucleotides, the CDR3 is TGTGCCAGCAGCGAAACAGCCGACGCCAAAAACATTCAGTACTTC. Translating gives CASSETADAKNIQYF.

This chain connects TRBV7-9 to TRBJ1-5; the D is unclear. CDR3 size: 12 residues. V was trimmed by 2 bases and J by 6 bases, leaving 5 bases between them. Germline loops: CDR1 SEHNR, CDR2 FQNEAQ (reference sequence). CDR3 sequence reads: CASSLRTQPQHF. DNA for the CDR3: TGTGCCAGCAGCTTACGGACTCAGCCCCAGCATTTT.

The chain recombines TRBV7-2 with TRBJ2-1; D might be TRBD2 (5 bases). This CDR3 is built from 15 residues. V lost 5 bases and J 0 bases, leaving 11 bases between the germline ends. CDR1 SGHTA and CDR2 FQGNSA come from the germline V gene. In nucleotides, the CDR3 is TGTGCCAGCAGCCGGACTTCCAGCTCCTACAATGAGCAGTTCTTC. Amino acids: CASSRTSSSYNEQFF. Full variable domain (rest looked up from reference TRBV7-2 and TRBJ2-1): GAGVSQSPSNKVTEKGKDVELRCDPISGHTALYWYRQSLGQGLEFLIYFQGNSAPDKSGLPSDRFSAERTGGSVSTLTIQRTQQEDSAVYLCASSRTSSSYNEQFFGPGTRLTVL.

This clone was counted only a few times. This chain uses TRBV19 with TRBJ1-3; D not resolved. Germline CDR1 LNHDA, CDR2 SQIVND (reference sequence). Trimming stripped 3 bases from V and 0 bases from J, with 9 bases between. The CDR3 runs to 15 residues. The CDR3 nucleotides read TGTGCCAGTAGTATGTTGGAGAGCTCTGGAAACACCATATATTTT. As protein: CASSMLESSGNTIYF.

This clone was found a few times. V and J are TRBV6-5 and TRBJ1-5; D is undetermined. V was trimmed by 6 bases and J by 9 bases, leaving 12 bases between them. The CDR3 is made up of 12 amino acids. The germline CDR1 and CDR2 sequences are MNHEY and SVGAGI. CDR3 region: CASSPRVGPQHF. Here the CDR3 DNA reads TGTGCCAGCAGCCCGAGAGTCGGGCCCCAGCATTTT.

The chain carries TRBV7-2 and TRBJ2-1; possible D gene TRBD2, 5 bases. CDR3 length: 12 amino acids. Looked up from germline, CDR1 is SGHTA and CDR2 is FQGNSA. The CDR3 reads CAEEDGYNEQFF. Written as DNA, the CDR3 is TGTGCGGAGGAGGACGGATACAATGAGCAGTTCTTC.

V usage is TRBV4-1 and J usage is TRBJ1-6; D might be TRBD1 (5 bases). CDR1 is MGHRA and CDR2 is YSYEKL in the germline V gene. V lost 0 bases and J 7 bases, leaving 10 bases between the germline ends. The CDR3 has 15 residues. CDR3 coding DNA: TGCGCCAGCAGCCAAGACCCAGGGACGAATTCACCCCTCCACTTT. Amino acids: CASSQDPGTNSPLHF.

The chain links TRBV4-1 to TRBJ2-7; D call uncertain. This CDR3 comprises 16 residues. Germline CDR1 and CDR2: MGHRA and YSYEKL. V was trimmed by 4 bases and J by 0 bases, leaving 16 bases between them. CDR3 amino acids: CASSRVSGRLSYEQYF. Here the CDR3 DNA reads TGCGCCAGCAGCCGCGTTTCGGGCAGGCTCTCCTACGAGCAGTACTTC.

The chain joins TRBV11-2 to TRBJ1-6, with D maybe TRBD1 (6 bases). V lost 1 base and J 6 bases, leaving 13 bases between the germline ends. The CDR3 has 16 residues. Germline V CDR1 and CDR2: SGHAT, FQNNGV. The CDR3 nucleotides read TGTGCCAGCAGCTTAGGGGTCGGGGGGCTTAATTCACCCCTCCACTTT. The encoded protein is CASSLGVGGLNSPLHF.

The chain couples TRBV28 to TRBJ1-2; 8 bases match TRBD1. This CDR3 is built from 15 residues. The germline V gene encodes CDR1 MDHEN and CDR2 SYDVKM. V dropped 1 base and J dropped 4; count of bases not matched to a gene: 5. CDR3 loop: CASSLYGDRSYGYTF. The CDR3 region has the DNA TGTGCCAGCAGTTTATATGGGGACAGGTCCTATGGCTACACCTTC.

This chain connects TRBV2 to TRBJ2-1; D may be TRBD2 (7 bases). Germline V lookup: CDR1 SNHLY, CDR2 FYNNEI. V lost 4 bases and J 6 bases, leaving 13 bases between the germline ends. The CDR3 sequence is 14 residues long. Here the CDR3 reads CASSAVGGLNEQFF. In DNA, the CDR3 is TGTGCCAGCAGTGCGGTCGGGGGGCTCAATGAGCAGTTCTTC.

The rearrangement uses TRBV7-2 and TRBJ2-3; D call uncertain. The germline V gene encodes CDR1 SGHTA and CDR2 FQGNSA. The CDR3 sequence is 14 residues long. Deletions cut 4 bases from V and 0 bases from J, with 8 bases between. The CDR3 nucleotides are TGTGCCAGCAGCTACCTACCTAGCACAGATACGCAGTATTTT. This codes for CASSYLPSTDTQYF.

The chain carries TRBV6-5 and TRBJ1-2, with D unclear. The CDR3 runs to 15 residues. Trimming stripped 6 bases from V and 2 bases from J, with 16 bases between. Germline values: CDR1 MNHEY, CDR2 SVGAGI. The DNA of the CDR3 is TGTGCCAGCAGCCTAGACCGCTCTGTCAACTATGGCTACACCTTC. Translated, it gives CASSLDRSVNYGYTF.

The V and J genes are TRBV11-2 and TRBJ2-1; 9 nucleotides match TRBD2. The CDR3 extends over 16 amino acids. Per the germline V gene, CDR1 is SGHAT and CDR2 is FQNNGV. V gave up 4 bases and J gave up 4 bases; unmatched junction bases: 8. The CDR3 sequence is CASSSLSGGYYNEQFF. Written as DNA, the CDR3 is TGTGCCAGCAGCTCCCTTAGCGGGGGTTATTACAATGAGCAGTTCTTC.

The genes are TRBV29-1 and TRBJ1-2, with 7 bases that match TRBD1. The CDR3 consists of 12 residues. Unmatched junction bases numbered 6, after V lost 7 bases and J lost 4 bases. Germline values: CDR1 SQVTM, CDR2 ANQGSEA. The CDR3 DNA sequence: TGCAGCGCCGGGACAGCCAGCTATGGCTACACCTTC. Its translation is CSAGTASYGYTF.

J is TRBJ2-3 and V is TRBV7-9; TRBD2 is a possible D gene (6 bases). CDR1 and CDR2 (germline): SEHNR, FQNEAQ (reference sequence). The CDR3 runs 16 residues. V gave up 0 bases and J gave up 4 bases, with 14 bases separating them. For the CDR3, the DNA is TGTGCCAGCAGCTTAGCGGCCGCGGGATTTTCAGATACGCAGTATTTT. It encodes CASSLAAAGFSDTQYF.

The chain employs TRBV5-4 and TRBJ1-1, with D perhaps TRBD1 (6 bases). This CDR3 contains 14 residues. V shed 4 bases and J shed 6 bases, with 16 bases lying between them. CDR1 and CDR2 (germline): SGHNT, YYREEE (reference sequence). This CDR3 reads CASSTPGAVAEAFF. For the CDR3, the DNA is TGTGCCAGCAGCACGCCAGGGGCGGTGGCTGAAGCTTTCTTT. The full variable domain, with the rest looked up from reference TRBV5-4 and TRBJ1-1, is ETGVTQSPTHLIKTRGQQVTLRCSSQSGHNTVSWYQQALGQGPQFIFQYYREEENGRGNFPPRFSGLQFPNYSSELNVNALELDDSALYLCASSTPGAVAEAFFGQGTRLTVV.

This sequence joins TRBV5-1 and TRBJ1-1, with D hard to call. From germline, CDR1 is SGHRS and CDR2 YFSETQ. The CDR3 runs 15 residues. The ends were cut back, 4 bases at V and 5 bases at J, with 18 bases in the middle. The CDR3 sequence: CASSPFGAEGTEAFF. The DNA for the CDR3 is TGCGCCAGCAGCCCGTTTGGTGCGGAGGGAACTGAAGCTTTCTTT.

The rearrangement uses TRBV30 and TRBJ2-3, with TRBD2 identical over 7 bases. The V gene end was trimmed by 1 base and the J gene end by 4 bases; junction bases not matched to a gene: 17. Germline CDR1 and CDR2: GTSNPN and SVGIG (reference sequence). The CDR3 contains 18 residues. The CDR3, as DNA: TGTGCCTGGAGTGGAAAGGGAGGGGAAAAAGCGGGTCCAGATACGCAGTATTTT. Residues: CAWSGKGGEKAGPDTQYF.

Here the CDR3 DNA reads TGTGCCAGCAGTCCGGGATCGGCCGGGGAGCTGTTTTTT. Amino acids: CASSPGSAGELFF. The chain combines TRBV6-1 with TRBJ2-2; D perhaps matches TRBD2 (5 bases). Germline CDR1 MNHNS, CDR2 SASEGT. Trimming left V 5 bases short and J 6 bases short, with 10 bases between. The CDR3 runs 13 residues.

This clone was counted once. V usage is TRBV7-9 and J usage is TRBJ2-2; 11 positions agree with TRBD2. CDR1 and CDR2 (germline): SEHNR, FQNEAQ (reference sequence). Unmatched junction bases numbered 4, after V lost 4 bases and J lost 3 bases. CDR3 length: 16 residues. The CDR3 here is CASSSSSGGYTGELFF. The CDR3 bases are TGTGCCAGCAGCTCATCTAGCGGGGGGTACACCGGGGAGCTGTTTTTT.